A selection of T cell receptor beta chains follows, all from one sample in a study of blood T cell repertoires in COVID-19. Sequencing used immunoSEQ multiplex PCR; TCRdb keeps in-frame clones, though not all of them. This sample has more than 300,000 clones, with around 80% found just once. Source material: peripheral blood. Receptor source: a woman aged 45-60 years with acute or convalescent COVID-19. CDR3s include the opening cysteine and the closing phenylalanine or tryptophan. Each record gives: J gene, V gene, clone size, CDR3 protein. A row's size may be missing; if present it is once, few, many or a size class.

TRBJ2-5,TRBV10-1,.,CASSESGQGRETQYF
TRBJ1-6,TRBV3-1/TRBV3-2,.,CASSDLRTHSYNSPLHF
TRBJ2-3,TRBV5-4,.,CASRRLDPDTQYF
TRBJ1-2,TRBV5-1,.,CASSLGAGGTYGYTF
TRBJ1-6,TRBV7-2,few,CASSLGPNSPLHF
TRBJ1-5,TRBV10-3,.,CAIRGQGSNQPQHF
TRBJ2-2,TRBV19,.,CASRGRTGGTGELFF
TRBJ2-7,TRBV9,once,CASSAGQGDYEQYF
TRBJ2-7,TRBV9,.,CASSAGDSYEQYF
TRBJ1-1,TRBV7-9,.,CASSFGTGYTEAFF
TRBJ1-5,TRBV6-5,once,CASTSGANQPQHF
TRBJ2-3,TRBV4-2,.,CASSQDPSKGADTQYF
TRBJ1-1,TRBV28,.,CASREQGATEAFF
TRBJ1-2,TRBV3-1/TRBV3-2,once,CASSRQDGGAYGYTF
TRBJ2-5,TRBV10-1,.,CQDLEGSGVKETQYF